These 25 T cell receptor beta chains came from one sample sequenced in a study of T cells in women clearing cervical HPV infection. The table came from immunoSEQ multiplex PCR; TCRdb's copy has only in-frame clones and leaves some out. In all, the sample yields around 21,000 clones. The source material was blood buffy coat. All receptors derive from a woman aged 18-69 years with a cervical HPV16 infection that either progressed to CIN3+ or cleared (not recorded which).

Partial CDR3 DNA: TGCGCCAGCAGTCCTCAGGGGGGAACAGATACG. Protein product: CASSPQGGTDT. The entire CDR3 reads CASSPQGGTDTQYF. The gene calls are TRBV10-1 and TRBJ2-3; D possibly corresponds to TRBD1 (7 bases). The read ends 3 residues before the CDR3 terminus; that terminus is restored from the germline J gene. The CDR3 spans 14 residues. Trimming stripped 5 bases from V and 3 bases from J, with 12 bases between. Germline CDR1 WNHNN, CDR2 SYGVQD (reference sequence).

Remarks on this clone: The read ends 3 residues before the CDR3 terminus; that terminus is restored from the germline J gene. The rearrangement links TRBV7-9 to TRBJ1-4, with D perhaps TRBD1 (6 bases). V was shortened by 3 bases and J by 8 bases, with 13 bases between the two germline ends. Germline V gene sequence: CDR1 SEHNR, CDR2 FQNEAQ (reference sequence). There are 14 residues in the CDR3. The CDR3 is CASSFGGAHEKLFF. The part of the CDR3 DNA that was read is TGTGCCAGCAGCTTTGGGGGCGCACACGAAAAA.

Details on this clone: The read terminates 3 residues ahead of where the CDR3 ends, so the germline J gene completes it. This chain connects TRBV7-9 to TRBJ1-6; a weak D match, TRBD1 (5 bases). Germline-derived CDR1 and CDR2 are SEHNR and FQNEAQ (reference sequence). This CDR3 region has 14 residues. V was trimmed by 5 bases and J by 5 bases, leaving 10 bases between them. CDR3 protein: CASSPGTDNSPLHF. The covered CDR3 bases are TGTGCCAGCAGCCCCGGGACTGATAATTCACCC.

With respect to this clone: The read ends 3 residues early relative to the CDR3; the germline J gene fills the gap. The genes are TRBV7-6 and TRBJ1-2; D call uncertain. The CDR3 loop spans 13 amino acids. CDR1 is SGHVS and CDR2 is FNYEAQ in the germline V gene. CDR3: CASSLIARDTYTF. The sequenced CDR3 bases are TGTGCCAGCAGCTTGATAGCGCGGGATACC.

As concerns this clone: The CDR3 end is not reached by the read, which stops 3 residues before it; the germline J gene fills it in. V usage is TRBV2 and J usage is TRBJ1-6, with D perhaps matching TRBD1 (5 bases). CDR3 length: 14 amino acids. V lost 3 bases and J lost 8, with 11 bases in between. The germline V gene encodes CDR1 SNHLY and CDR2 FYNNEI. CDR3 amino acids: CASSDAQGDSPLHF. The covered CDR3 bases are TGTGCCAGCAGTGATGCCCAGGGAGATTCACCC. Full variable domain (rest looked up from reference TRBV2 and TRBJ1-6): EPEVTQTPSHQVTQMGQEVILRCVPISNHLYFYWYRQILGQKVEFLVSFYNNEISEKSEIFDDQFSVERPDGSNFTLKIRSTKLEDSAMYFCASSDAQGDSPLHFGNGTRLTVT.

On this clone: One end of the junction is discordant with germline, which a read error may explain. The CDR3 goes on 3 residues after the read ends, and that part is filled in from the germline J gene. The sample holds other DNA sequences that translate to the same CDR3. The chain uses TRBV6-1 and TRBJ1-3; D possibly corresponds to TRBD1 (5 bases). The CDR3 consists of 17 residues. Germline V gene sequence: CDR1 MNHNS, CDR2 SASEGT. Incomplete CDR3 DNA: TGTGCCAGCAGTGAAGGATGGGGCGGCGGCTCTGGAAACACA. Its translation: CASSEGWGGGSGNT. The CDR3 as a whole reads CASSEGWGGGSGNTIYF.

On this clone: Read coverage stops 3 residues before the CDR3 terminus; the germline J gene supplies the remainder. The chain couples TRBV5-1 to TRBJ2-3; 11 positions match TRBD1. The germline gives CDR1 SGHRS, CDR2 YFSETQ. CDR3 length equals 15 residues. CDR3 residues: CASSNGQGANQPQYF. The DNA read from the CDR3 is TGCGCCAGCAGTAATGGACAGGGGGCAAATCAGCCG. The variable domain in full, with the rest retrieved from reference TRBV5-1 and TRBJ2-3, is KAGVTQTPRYLIKTRGQQVTLSCSPISGHRSVSWYQQTPGQGLQFLFEYFSETQRNKGNFPGRFSGRQFSNSRSEMNVSTLELGDSALYLCASSNGQGANQPQYFGPGTRLTVL.

As for this clone: The read stops 3 residues short of the end of the CDR3; the missing end is completed from the germline J gene. The chain employs TRBV7-8 and TRBJ2-2; 8 bases line up with TRBD2. Germline V gives CDR1 SGHVS, CDR2 FQNEAQ. The CDR3 is made up of 17 amino acids. J lost 0 bases, V lost 4 bases, and 7 bases had no gene match. CDR3 protein: CASSSGHGGANTGELFF. The part of the CDR3 DNA that was read is TGTGCCAGCAGCTCCGGACACGGGGGGGCGAACACCGGGGAG.

On this clone: The sequenced fragment ends 3 residues before the CDR3 boundary, so the rest is inferred from the germline J gene. This rearrangement joins TRBV29-1 to TRBJ2-3, with D perhaps TRBD2 (6 bases). Germline V CDR1 and CDR2: SQVTM, ANQGSEA. Trimming shortened V by 3 bases and J by 3 bases, and 7 bases separated the two germline ends. The CDR3 loop spans 12 amino acids. The CDR3 loop is CSVERGTDTQYF. CDR3 bases read: TGCAGCGTTGAGCGGGGAACAGATACG.

Worth noting for this clone: The missing CDR3 end, 3 residues past where the read stops, is filled in from the germline J gene. V usage is TRBV9 and J usage is TRBJ2-1; the match to TRBD2 covers 11 bases. The CDR3 extends over 20 amino acids. V shed 3 bases, J shed 7 bases, and the junction held 21 bases outside the gene matches. The germline gives CDR1 SGDLS, CDR2 YYNGEE. The DNA read from the CDR3 is TGTGCCAGCAGCGCTACCCTTAGCGGGGGGGATCGCACCCATAGGAATGAG. Protein sequence: CASSATLSGGDRTHRNE. The whole CDR3 protein is CASSATLSGGDRTHRNEQFF. Variable domain in full (rest from reference TRBV9 and TRBJ2-1): DSGVTQTPKHLITATGQRVTLRCSPRSGDLSVYWYQQSLDQGLQFLIQYYNGEERAKGNILERFSAQQFPDLHSELNLSSLELGDSALYFCASSATLSGGDRTHRNEQFFGPGTRLTVL.

About this clone itself: The CDR3 goes on 3 residues after the read ends, and that part is filled in from the germline J gene. This chain links TRBV7-9 with TRBJ2-3; weak D call: TRBD1 (5 bases). The V end lost 6 bases, the J end lost 2 bases, and 9 bases lay between the germline ends. Germline CDR1 reads SEHNR; CDR2 reads FQNEAQ (reference sequence). The CDR3 extends over 13 amino acids. The covered CDR3 bases are TGTGCCAGCAGAACGACAGACACAGATACG. Protein sequence: CASRTTDTDT. The full CDR3 sequence reads CASRTTDTDTQYF.

With respect to this clone: The CDR3 is cut off 3 residues early in the read; its end comes from the germline J gene. This sequence joins TRBV12-3 or TRBV12-4 and TRBJ2-3, with D possibly being TRBD1 (6 bases). The V gene lost 7 bases and the J gene lost 8 bases, with 22 bases spanning the gap. The CDR3 contains 15 residues. Incomplete CDR3 DNA: TGTGCCAGCACCAGCATACAGGGCGCTGGCGGTACG. Its translation is CASTSIQGAGGT. The CDR3 reads in full as CASTSIQGAGGTQYF.

Comment on this clone: The sequenced fragment ends 3 residues before the CDR3 boundary, so the rest is inferred from the germline J gene. The chain combines TRBV6-1 with TRBJ2-7; 7 bases line up with TRBD1. CDR1 MNHNS and CDR2 SASEGT come from the germline V gene. The CDR3 length is 15 residues. Trimming removed 4 bases from V and 0 bases from J; junction bases left unmatched: 6. CDR3 protein: CASSGADRFSYEQYF. CDR3 bases read: TGTGCCAGCAGTGGGGCGGACAGGTTCTCCTACGAG.

Note on this clone: From the germline J gene comes the end of the CDR3, since the read stops 3 residues before it. The chain recombines TRBV19 with TRBJ2-3; 8 bases fit TRBD1. Germline V CDR1 and CDR2: LNHDA, SQIVND (reference sequence). The CDR3 covers 20 residues. CDR3 loop: CASSPPRTGKLSGGNQPQYF. The CDR3 bases that were read are TGTGCCAGTAGTCCTCCTCGGACAGGGAAACTCTCCGGCGGCAATCAGCCG.

The CDR3 DNA, read in part, is TGTGCCAGTAGAGAGAAACAGGGTAGAGTGGAGACC. Amino acid sequence: CASREKQGRVET. The full CDR3 protein is CASREKQGRVETQYF. The chain employs TRBV19 and TRBJ2-5, with a weak D call TRBD1 (6 bases). The CDR3 extends 3 residues past the end of the read, so its final part is completed from the germline J gene. Germline V gene lookup returns CDR1 LNHDA and CDR2 SQIVND (reference sequence). The CDR3 has 15 residues. V lost 6 bases and J 5 bases, leaving 19 bases between the germline ends.

Turning to this clone: A junction end diverges from the germline sequence, so it may reflect a read error. The missing CDR3 end, 3 residues past where the read stops, is filled in from the germline J gene. This rearrangement joins TRBV19 to TRBJ2-7, with D perhaps matching TRBD1 (6 bases). The V gene's germline CDR1 is LNHDA and CDR2 SQIVND (reference sequence). This CDR3 contains 12 residues. The CDR3 is CASNIQGSEQYF. The part of the CDR3 DNA that was read is TGTGCCAGTAATATACAGGGAAGCGAG.

Points on this clone: The read terminates 3 residues before the CDR3 end, so the remaining end is supplied by the germline J gene. The chain recombines TRBV20-1 with TRBJ1-4; tentatively, D is TRBD1 (5 bases). The V gene's germline CDR1 is DFQATT and CDR2 SNEGSKA (reference sequence). The germline V and J ends were trimmed by 7 bases and 4 bases, with 16 bases remaining between them. This CDR3 comprises 14 residues. CDR3: CSVPPGPFNEKLFF. CDR3 DNA (partial): TGCAGTGTCCCACCAGGGCCCTTTAATGAAAAA.

Concerning this clone itself: The CDR3 goes on 3 residues after the read ends, and that part is filled in from the germline J gene. J is TRBJ2-3 and V is TRBV29-1; 7 nucleotides match TRBD2. With V trimmed by 0 bases and J by 3 bases, 9 bases remained unmatched. Germline V gene sequence: CDR1 SQVTM, CDR2 ANQGSEA. There are 16 residues in the CDR3. CDR3 sequence: CSVEDPQRGPTDTQYF. The covered CDR3 bases are TGCAGCGTTGAAGATCCCCAGCGGGGACCGACAGATACG.

The CDR3 region is CASSLTGTQETQYF. The CDR3 DNA, read in part, is TGTGCCAGCAGCTTAACAGGGACCCAAGAGACG. The genes are TRBV7-2 and TRBJ2-3; D might be TRBD1 (6 bases). Coverage ceases 3 residues before the CDR3 finishes, and the germline J gene fills in the end. Germline values: CDR1 SGHTA, CDR2 FQGNSA. CDR3 length: 14 amino acids.

This clone is medium-sized (0.01 to 0.1%) by frequency. Coverage ceases 3 residues before the CDR3 finishes, and the germline J gene fills in the end. This chain joins TRBV10-3 and TRBJ2-5; weak D call: TRBD2 (5 bases). The CDR3 spans 14 residues. Trimming shortened V by 6 bases and J by 2 bases, and 13 bases separated the two germline ends. Germline lookup yields CDR1 ENHRY and CDR2 SYGVKD. The chain's CDR3 is CAIRDSVGQETQYF. The sequenced CDR3 bases are TGTGCCATCAGGGACTCGGTAGGGCAAGAGACC.

With regard to this clone: The DNA ends 3 residues before the CDR3 does, and the rest of the CDR3 is filled in from the germline J gene. This chain uses TRBV6-2 or TRBV6-3 with TRBJ1-2, with TRBD1 as a possible D gene (5 bases). The CDR3 contains 15 residues. Germline values: CDR1 MNHEY, CDR2 SVGEGT. Here the CDR3 reads CASKRPGLAKDTYTF. Partial CDR3 DNA: TGTGCCAGCAAGAGACCGGGACTAGCGAAAGATACC.

Remarks on this clone: The DNA ends 3 residues before the CDR3 does, and the rest of the CDR3 is filled in from the germline J gene. The chain carries TRBV20-1 and TRBJ2-2; tentative D call: TRBD2 (6 bases). CDR1 and CDR2 from the germline V gene are DFQATT and SNEGSKA (reference sequence). The CDR3 totals 13 residues. Trimming stripped 6 bases from V and 4 bases from J, with 12 bases between. The CDR3 loop is CSAPGLSTGELFF. The DNA read from the CDR3 is TGCAGTGCGCCGGGACTCAGCACCGGGGAG.

Turning to this clone: The read gets to within 3 residues of the CDR3 end, and the germline J gene fills in the rest. The gene calls are TRBV11-3 and TRBJ2-3; possibly TRBD2 for D (7 bases). The CDR3 loop spans 13 amino acids. The germline V gene has CDR1 SGHNT and CDR2 YENEEA. V shed 4 bases and J shed 6 bases, with 11 bases lying between them. The sequenced CDR3 bases are TGTGCCAGCAGCTCCCGGGGGGCCGATACG. Translating gives CASSSRGADT. The full CDR3 reads CASSSRGADTQYF. The full variable domain, completed using reference TRBV11-3 and TRBJ2-3, is EAGVVQSPRYKIIEKKQPVAFWCNPISGHNTLYWYLQNLGQGPELLIRYENEEAVDDSQLPKDRFSAERLKGVDSTLKIQPAELGDSAVYLCASSSRGADTQYFGPGTRLTVL.

With regard to this clone: The read terminates 3 residues ahead of where the CDR3 ends, so the germline J gene completes it. The V and J genes are TRBV2 and TRBJ1-2; D is uncertain. The CDR3 has 11 amino acids. Germline CDR1 is SNHLY and CDR2 is FYNNEI. The sequenced part of the CDR3 DNA is TGTGCCAGCACCCTAAGTTTCGAC. Amino acids: CASTLSFD. The whole CDR3 region reads CASTLSFDYTF.

Worth noting for this clone: The CDR3 end lies 3 residues beyond the end of the read and is filled in from the germline J gene. This chain uses TRBV20-1 with TRBJ2-3, with 8 bases identical to TRBD1. Germline V gene lookup returns CDR1 DFQATT and CDR2 SNEGSKA (reference sequence). This CDR3 has 15 amino acids. The CDR3 bases that were read are TGCAGTGCCCGGGGTTCGGACAGGGCTAAAGAGACG. It is translated as CSARGSDRAKET. The whole CDR3 region reads CSARGSDRAKETQYF.